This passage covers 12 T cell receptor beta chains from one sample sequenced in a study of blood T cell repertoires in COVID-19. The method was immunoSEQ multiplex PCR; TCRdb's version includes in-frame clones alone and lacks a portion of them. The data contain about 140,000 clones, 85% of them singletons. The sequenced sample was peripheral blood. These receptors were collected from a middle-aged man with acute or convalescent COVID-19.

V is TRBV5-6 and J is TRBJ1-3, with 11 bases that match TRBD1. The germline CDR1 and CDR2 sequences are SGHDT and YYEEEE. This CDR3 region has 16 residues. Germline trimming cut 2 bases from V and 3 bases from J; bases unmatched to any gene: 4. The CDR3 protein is CASSLPGTGGGNTIYF. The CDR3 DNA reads TGTGCCAGCAGCTTACCCGGGACAGGGGGTGGAAACACCATATATTTT.

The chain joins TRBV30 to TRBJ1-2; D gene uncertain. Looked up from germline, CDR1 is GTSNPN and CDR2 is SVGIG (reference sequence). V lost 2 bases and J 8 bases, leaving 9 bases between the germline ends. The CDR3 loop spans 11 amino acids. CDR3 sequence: CAWSSLSGYTF. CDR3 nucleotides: TGTGCCTGGAGTTCCCTAAGCGGCTACACCTTC.

CDR3 sequence reads: CASSYRENTEAFF. CDR3 coding DNA: TGTGCCAGCAGTTACAGGGAGAACACTGAAGCTTTCTTT. This rearrangement joins TRBV12-3 or TRBV12-4 to TRBJ1-1; tentative D call: TRBD1 (6 bases). Trimming stripped 4 bases from V and 1 base from J, with 7 bases between. This CDR3 comprises 13 residues.

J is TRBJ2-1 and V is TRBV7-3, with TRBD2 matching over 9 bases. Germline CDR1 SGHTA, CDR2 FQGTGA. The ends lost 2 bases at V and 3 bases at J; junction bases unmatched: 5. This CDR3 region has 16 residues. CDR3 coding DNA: TGTGCCAGCAGCTTAGACGGGACTAGCAGCTACAATGAGCAGTTCTTC. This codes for CASSLDGTSSYNEQFF.

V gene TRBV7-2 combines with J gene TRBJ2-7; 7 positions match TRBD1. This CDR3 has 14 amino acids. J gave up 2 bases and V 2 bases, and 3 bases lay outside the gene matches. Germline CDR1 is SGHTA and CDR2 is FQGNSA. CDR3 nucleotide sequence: TGTGCCAGCAGCTTAAAGACAGGGCCCTACGAGCAGTACTTC. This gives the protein CASSLKTGPYEQYF.

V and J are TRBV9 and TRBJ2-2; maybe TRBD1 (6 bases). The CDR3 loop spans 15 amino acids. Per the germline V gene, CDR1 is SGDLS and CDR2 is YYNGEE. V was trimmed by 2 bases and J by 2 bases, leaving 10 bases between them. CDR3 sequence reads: CASSVGQSNTGELFF. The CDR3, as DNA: TGTGCCAGCAGCGTCGGACAGTCCAACACCGGGGAGCTGTTTTTT.

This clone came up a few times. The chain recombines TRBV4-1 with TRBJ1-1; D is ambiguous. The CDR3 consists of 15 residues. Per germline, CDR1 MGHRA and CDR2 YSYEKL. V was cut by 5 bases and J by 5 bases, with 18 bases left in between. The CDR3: CASSNPVREGTEAFF. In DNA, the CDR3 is TGCGCCAGCAGCAATCCCGTACGGGAAGGGACTGAAGCTTTCTTT.

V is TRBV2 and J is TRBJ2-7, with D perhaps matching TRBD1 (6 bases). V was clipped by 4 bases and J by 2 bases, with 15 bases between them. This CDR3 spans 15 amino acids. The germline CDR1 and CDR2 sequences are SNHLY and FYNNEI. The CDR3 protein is CASSGVRDTAYEQYF. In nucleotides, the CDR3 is TGTGCCAGCAGTGGGGTTCGGGACACCGCCTACGAGCAGTACTTC.

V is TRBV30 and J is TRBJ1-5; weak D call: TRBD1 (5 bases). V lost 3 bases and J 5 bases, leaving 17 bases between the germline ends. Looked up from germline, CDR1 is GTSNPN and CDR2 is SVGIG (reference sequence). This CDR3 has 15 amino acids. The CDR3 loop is CAWSPLGGGDQPQHF. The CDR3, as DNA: TGTGCCTGGAGCCCCCTGGGGGGAGGGGATCAGCCCCAGCATTTT.

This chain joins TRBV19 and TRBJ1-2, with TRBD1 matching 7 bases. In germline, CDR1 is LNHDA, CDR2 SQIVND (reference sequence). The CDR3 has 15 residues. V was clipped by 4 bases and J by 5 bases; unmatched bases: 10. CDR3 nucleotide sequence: TGTGCCAGTAGTAGAGGACAGGCCGTACTTTATGGCTACACCTTC. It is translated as CASSRGQAVLYGYTF.

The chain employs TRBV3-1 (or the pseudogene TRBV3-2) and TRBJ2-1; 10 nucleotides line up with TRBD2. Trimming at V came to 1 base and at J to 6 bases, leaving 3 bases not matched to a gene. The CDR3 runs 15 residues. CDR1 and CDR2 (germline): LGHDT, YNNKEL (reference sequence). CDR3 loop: CASSQVSSGGNEQFF. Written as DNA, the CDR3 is TGTGCCAGCAGCCAAGTATCTAGCGGGGGCAATGAGCAGTTCTTC.

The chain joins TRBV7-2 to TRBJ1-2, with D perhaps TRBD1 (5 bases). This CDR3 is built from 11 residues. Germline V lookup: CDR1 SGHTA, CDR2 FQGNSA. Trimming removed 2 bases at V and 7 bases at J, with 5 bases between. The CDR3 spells CASSLRGGYTF. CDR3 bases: TGTGCCAGCAGCTTAAGGGGTGGCTACACCTTC.